These T cell receptor beta chains were read from a single sample in a study of shared clonotypes between healthy human individuals. Method: immunoSEQ multiplex PCR; TCRdb's copy keeps in-frame clones and lacks some. The data contain over 2 million clones, roughly 92% of them singletons. The sequenced sample was naive CD4+ T cells from PBMCs. Every receptor here comes from a man younger than 35 in good health. Some clones in this sample may be carry-over from other donors' samples. Both conserved end residues are part of each CDR3. The D gene is left open where the match is weak. Clone size is given for some rows only: seen once, a few or many times, or a class if the clone is expanded.

d_call j_call clone_size v_call cdr3_nt cdr3_aa
TRBD1 TRBJ1-2 NA TRBV6-5 TGTGCCAGCAGTTACTCCAGGACAGGGGACAACTATGGCTACACCTTC CASSYSRTGDNYGYTF
NA TRBJ2-2 NA TRBV7-2 TGTGCCAGCAGCCCCCCAGGTGGGTTGAGGGCCACCGGGGAGCTGTTTTTT CASSPPGGLRATGELFF
NA TRBJ1-4 NA TRBV27 TGTGCCAGCAGTTTGTACGGACAGACGGTGGGAGATGAAAAACTGTTTTTT CASSLYGQTVGDEKLFF
TRBD1 TRBJ2-5 NA TRBV28 TGTGCCAGCAGTGGTATCCCGGGACAGGGACGCGGCCAAGAGACCCAGTACTTC CASSGIPGQGRGQETQYF
TRBD1 TRBJ2-7 NA TRBV18 TGTGCCAGCTCACCGGACAGGGATGGAGAGCAGTACTTC CASSPDRDGEQYF
NA TRBJ2-2 once TRBV19 TGTGCCAGTCGGGACCACCGGGACACCGGGGAGCTGTTTTTT CASRDHRDTGELFF
TRBD1 TRBJ2-5 NA TRBV5-1 TGCGCCAGCAGCTGGACCCCGGGACAGCCCCAAGAGACCCAGTACTTC CASSWTPGQPQETQYF
NA TRBJ2-2 once TRBV19 TGTGCCAGTAGGACGGACCTACAAAACACCGGGGAGCTGTTTTTT CASRTDLQNTGELFF
TRBD1 TRBJ1-2 NA TRBV7-3 TGTGCCAGCAGCCAAACGGGACAGAGCTATGGCTACACCTTC CASSQTGQSYGYTF
TRBD2 TRBJ2-1 NA TRBV5-1 TGCGCCAGCAGCCTTACGACTAGCGGGACCTACAATGAGCAGTTCTTC CASSLTTSGTYNEQFF
TRBD2 TRBJ2-7 NA TRBV7-3 TGTGCCAGCAGCTTAAGGGGTAGCGGGAGCTACGAGCAGTACTTC CASSLRGSGSYEQYF
NA TRBJ2-3 NA TRBV7-8 TGTGCCAGCAGCTTAGCTAGGACCACAGATACGCAGTATTTT CASSLARTTDTQYF
TRBD2 TRBJ2-2 NA TRBV28 TGTGCCAGCACCCTGGGGGGGAGTATTGCCGGGGAGCTGTTTTTT CASTLGGSIAGELFF
TRBD2 TRBJ2-1 NA TRBV12-5 TGTGCTAGTGGTCTTACTAGCGGCAATGAGCAGTTCTTC CASGLTSGNEQFF
NA TRBJ1-5 NA TRBV28 TGTGCCAGCAGTTTATGGGGGGGCGAGTATCAGCCCCAGCATTTT CASSLWGGEYQPQHF